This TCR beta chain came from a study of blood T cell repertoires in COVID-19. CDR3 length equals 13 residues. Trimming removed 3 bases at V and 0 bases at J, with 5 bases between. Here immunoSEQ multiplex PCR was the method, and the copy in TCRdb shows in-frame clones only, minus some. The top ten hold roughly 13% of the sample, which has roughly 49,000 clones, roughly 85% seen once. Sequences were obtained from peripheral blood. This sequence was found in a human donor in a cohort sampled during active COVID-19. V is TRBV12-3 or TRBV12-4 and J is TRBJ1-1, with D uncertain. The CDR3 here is CASSFRVNTEAFF. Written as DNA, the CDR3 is TGTGCCAGCAGTTTTCGTGTGAACACTGAAGCTTTCTTT.